Listed below are T cell receptor beta chains from one sample, sequenced in a study of T cell responses to AZD1222 COVID-19 vaccine. Assay: immunoSEQ multiplex PCR; the TCRdb copy retains only in-frame clones and omits some. The sample lists under 90,000 clones, approximately 83% occurring once. Material: peripheral blood, obtained 28 days after the second AZD1222 dose. The receptors stem from an adult who received the AZD1222 COVID-19 vaccine. The CDR3 runs from the conserved cysteine through the conserved F or W. A D gene is named only where the DNA matches it firmly. Not every row has a clone size; where given, it reads once, few, many or a size class.

clone size: NA
V gene: TRBV13
J gene: TRBJ2-7
D gene: NA
CDR3 DNA: TGTGCCAGCAGCCCGTACGCAGGAACCTCCTACGAGCAGTACTTC
CDR3 protein: CASSPYAGTSYEQYF

clone size: NA
V gene: TRBV3-1/TRBV3-2
J gene: TRBJ2-2
D gene: TRBD1
CDR3 DNA: TGTGCCAGCACCTCTATCCGGGACAGTTACACCGGGGAGCTGTTTTTT
CDR3 protein: CASTSIRDSYTGELFF

clone size: NA
V gene: TRBV6-5
J gene: TRBJ1-1
D gene: NA
CDR3 DNA: TGTGCCAGCAGTTACTCGATGGATAGGGCGCGGCAAGCTTTCTTT
CDR3 protein: CASSYSMDRARQAFF

clone size: NA
V gene: TRBV11-3
J gene: TRBJ2-2
D gene: NA
CDR3 DNA: TGTGCCAGCCTCGACAGTTACACCGGGGAGCTGTTTTTT
CDR3 protein: CASLDSYTGELFF

clone size: NA
V gene: TRBV11-2
J gene: TRBJ1-1
D gene: NA
CDR3 DNA: TGTGCCAGCAACTCTGACGTGAGTGAAGCTTTCTTT
CDR3 protein: CASNSDVSEAFF

clone size: NA
V gene: TRBV30
J gene: TRBJ2-7
D gene: NA
CDR3 DNA: TGTGCCTGGACTCCAGGAGTCCAGGGCCAATCCGACGAGCAGTACTTC
CDR3 protein: CAWTPGVQGQSDEQYF

clone size: NA
V gene: TRBV24-1
J gene: TRBJ2-1
D gene: TRBD2
CDR3 DNA: TGTGCCACTAGGACTAGCGGGGGAGAGCCCTACAATGAGCAGTTCTTC
CDR3 protein: CATRTSGGEPYNEQFF

clone size: NA
V gene: TRBV18
J gene: TRBJ1-3
D gene: NA
CDR3 DNA: TGTGCCAGCTCACCAACCAACACGAACTCTGGAAACACCATATATTTT
CDR3 protein: CASSPTNTNSGNTIYF

clone size: NA
V gene: TRBV27
J gene: TRBJ1-1
D gene: NA
CDR3 DNA: TGTGCCAGCAGTTTAAAAGGGGGGCGATTGACTGAAGCTTTCTTT
CDR3 protein: CASSLKGGRLTEAFF

clone size: few
V gene: TRBV4-2
J gene: TRBJ2-7
D gene: NA
CDR3 DNA: TGTGCCAGCAGCCAAGTGTCGGTAGGGATGGACGAGCAGTACTTC
CDR3 protein: CASSQVSVGMDEQYF

clone size: NA
V gene: TRBV18
J gene: TRBJ2-1
D gene: NA
CDR3 DNA: TGTGCCAGCTCCCTTCAGGGTAACTACAATGAGCAGTTCTTC
CDR3 protein: CASSLQGNYNEQFF

clone size: once
V gene: TRBV7-9
J gene: TRBJ2-1
D gene: NA
CDR3 DNA: TGTGCCAGCAGCTTAGCTTTGACAGGGACTTCCTACAATGAGCAGTTCTTC
CDR3 protein: CASSLALTGTSYNEQFF

clone size: NA
V gene: TRBV15
J gene: TRBJ2-7
D gene: NA
CDR3 DNA: TGTGCCACCAGCAGAGGGGAGGCAGGTGAGCAGTACTTC
CDR3 protein: CATSRGEAGEQYF

clone size: once
V gene: TRBV7-2
J gene: TRBJ2-1
D gene: TRBD2
CDR3 DNA: TGTGCCAGCAGCCAGCCAGGGACTAGCCCGTGGGAGCAGTTCTTC
CDR3 protein: CASSQPGTSPWEQFF

clone size: NA
V gene: TRBV6-4
J gene: TRBJ2-1
D gene: TRBD2
CDR3 DNA: TGTGCCAGCAGTGTGGAAGCGGGGGGGTTCAATGAGCAGTTCTTC
CDR3 protein: CASSVEAGGFNEQFF

clone size: NA
V gene: TRBV7-9
J gene: TRBJ1-3
D gene: NA
CDR3 DNA: TGTGCCAGCAGCTTTGACCAAGGAAACACCATATATTTT
CDR3 protein: CASSFDQGNTIYF